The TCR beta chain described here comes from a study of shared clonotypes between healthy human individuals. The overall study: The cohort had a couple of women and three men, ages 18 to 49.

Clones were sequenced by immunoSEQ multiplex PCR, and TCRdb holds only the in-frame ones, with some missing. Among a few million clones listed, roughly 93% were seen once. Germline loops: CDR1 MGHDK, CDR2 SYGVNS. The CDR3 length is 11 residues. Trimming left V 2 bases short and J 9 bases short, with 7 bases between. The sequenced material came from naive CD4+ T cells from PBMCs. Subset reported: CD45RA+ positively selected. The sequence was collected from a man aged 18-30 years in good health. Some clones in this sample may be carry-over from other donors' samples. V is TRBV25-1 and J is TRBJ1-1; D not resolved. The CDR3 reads CASSEQYQAFF. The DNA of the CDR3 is TGTGCCAGCAGTGAACAATACCAAGCTTTCTTT.